This T cell receptor (beta chain) was retrieved from a study of T cells in localized non-small cell lung cancer. Whole-study results and caveats: A denser population of T cells in blood accompanied longer overall survival. Uninvolved adjacent lung showed the highest T cell clonality, exceeding tumor.

Method: immunoSEQ multiplex PCR; TCRdb's copy keeps in-frame clones and lacks some. This sample has approximately 72,000 clones, with approximately 84% found just once. Trimming left V 4 bases short and J 5 bases short, with 8 bases between. From germline, CDR1 is MDHEN and CDR2 SYDVKM. The CDR3 is 13 amino acids. A note on this clone: Its specificity is unknown.

This sample comprised peripheral blood, obtained before any cancer treatment. The sequence was collected from an older female donor with stage I lung adenocarcinoma. This chain joins TRBV28 and TRBJ1-4; D ambiguous. CDR3 DNA sequence: TGTGCCAGCAGTTCCGGCCGCAATGAAAAACTGTTTTTT. It specifies CASSSGRNEKLFF.